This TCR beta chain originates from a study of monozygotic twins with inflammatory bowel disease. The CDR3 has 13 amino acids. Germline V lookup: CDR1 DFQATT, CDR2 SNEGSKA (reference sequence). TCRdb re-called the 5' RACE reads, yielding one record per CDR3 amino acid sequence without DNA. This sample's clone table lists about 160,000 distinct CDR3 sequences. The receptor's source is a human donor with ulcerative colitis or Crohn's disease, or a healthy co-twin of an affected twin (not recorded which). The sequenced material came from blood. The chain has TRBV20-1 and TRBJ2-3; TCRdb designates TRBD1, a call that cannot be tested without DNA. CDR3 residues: CSASAPSGDTQYF.